Listed here are 23 T cell receptor beta chains from one sample, sequenced in a study of blood T cell repertoires in COVID-19. Produced via immunoSEQ multiplex PCR; TCRdb's table is partial and in-frame only. The table lists some 170,000 clones, approximately 93% of them singletons. Sequencing input: peripheral blood. These receptors were obtained from a woman between 55 and 75 years old with COVID-19, enrolled during active disease.

This rearrangement joins TRBV5-1 to TRBJ2-3, with 9 bases aligning to TRBD2. Trimming took 0 bases from V and 1 from J; bases not matched to a gene: 3. The CDR3 covers 16 residues. Germline assignment: CDR1 SGHRS and CDR2 YFSETQ. CDR3: CASSLEIAGGTDTQYF. CDR3 nucleotides: TGCGCCAGCAGCTTGGAGATAGCGGGGGGCACAGATACGCAGTATTTT.

The chain uses TRBV7-8 and TRBJ2-7, with 9 positions matching TRBD2. CDR1 and CDR2 (germline): SGHVS, FQNEAQ. V was pared by 5 bases and J by 6 bases, with 11 bases of the junction left unmatched. The CDR3 is 15 residues long. CDR3 in amino acids: CASSAPGTSQVEQYF. The DNA for the CDR3 is TGTGCCAGCAGCGCGCCCGGGACTAGCCAGGTCGAGCAGTACTTC.

This clone was observed a single time. V is TRBV6-2 or TRBV6-3 and J is TRBJ1-5; 7 positions agree with TRBD1. This CDR3 has 14 amino acids. Unmatched junction bases numbered 6, after V lost 6 bases and J lost 4 bases. Germline V gene lookup returns CDR1 MNHEY and CDR2 SVGEGT. CDR3 nucleotides: TGTGCCAGCAGCCGACGGGACAGAAATCAGCCCCAGCATTTT. Its protein is CASSRRDRNQPQHF.

V is TRBV9 and J is TRBJ1-5, with 9 nucleotides matching TRBD1. V shed 4 bases, J shed 2 bases, and the junction held 4 bases outside the gene matches. Germline assignment: CDR1 SGDLS and CDR2 YYNGEE. The CDR3 is 15 residues long. DNA of the CDR3: TGTGCCAGCAGCCCCGGGGACAGGGGCAATCAGCCCCAGCATTTT. This gives the protein CASSPGDRGNQPQHF.

The chain combines TRBV7-9 with TRBJ2-7, with TRBD1 as a possible D gene (6 bases). V was cut by 3 bases and J by 0 bases, with 12 bases left in between. In germline, CDR1 is SEHNR, CDR2 FQNEAQ (reference sequence). This CDR3 is built from 15 residues. The CDR3 DNA is TGTGCCAGCAGCTTCCAGGGGTCGAGCTCCTACGAGCAGTACTTC. Translating it yields CASSFQGSSSYEQYF. Full variable domain (remainder filled in from reference TRBV7-9 and TRBJ2-7): DTGVSQNPRHKITKRGQNVTFRCDPISEHNRLYWYRQTLGQGPEFLTYFQNEAQLEKSRLLSDRFSAERPKGSFSTLEIQRTEQGDSAMYLCASSFQGSSSYEQYFGPGTRLTVT.

The chain uses TRBV6-2 or TRBV6-3 and TRBJ2-7; the D is unclear. Trimming removed 6 bases at V and 0 bases at J, with 12 bases between. CDR3 length: 14 residues. Germline CDR1 is MNHEY and CDR2 is SVGEGT. The CDR3 sequence is CASSPPTSSYEQYF. CDR3 coding DNA: TGTGCCAGCAGCCCCCCGACTTCCTCCTACGAGCAGTACTTC.

CDR3 nucleotide sequence: TGTGCCAGCAATAGACAGGGGACCCCATCAGCTTTCTTT. Encoded protein: CASNRQGTPSAFF. This chain connects TRBV6-5 to TRBJ1-1; the match to TRBD1 covers 8 bases. With 7 bases clipped from V and 10 bases from J, the junction kept 11 bases outside the gene matches. CDR3 length: 13 amino acids. Germline loops: CDR1 MNHEY, CDR2 SVGAGI.

This sequence joins TRBV9 and TRBJ2-3; tentatively, D is TRBD1 (5 bases). The CDR3 has 14 amino acids. Trimming removed 3 bases from V and 2 bases from J, with 10 bases in between. CDR1 SGDLS and CDR2 YYNGEE come from the germline V gene. This CDR3 reads CASSARQPTDTQYF. DNA of the CDR3: TGTGCCAGCAGCGCCCGACAGCCCACAGATACGCAGTATTTT.

The V and J genes are TRBV7-9 and TRBJ2-5; D is perhaps TRBD2 (6 bases). V shed 0 bases and J shed 5 bases, with 16 bases lying between them. Per the germline V gene, CDR1 is SEHNR and CDR2 is FQNEAQ (reference sequence). CDR3 length: 16 amino acids. The CDR3 nucleotides are TGTGCCAGCAGCTTAGCGGGGGGAGCCCGACGGGAGACCCAGTACTTC. Its protein product is CASSLAGGARRETQYF.

CDR3 residues: CASSKGQPGLAGGMADTQYF. For the CDR3, the DNA is TGCGCCAGCAGCAAGGGACAGCCGGGACTAGCGGGGGGAATGGCAGATACGCAGTATTTT. This chain joins TRBV5-1 and TRBJ2-3; TRBD2 matches 15 bases. Trimming at V came to 4 bases and at J to 4 bases, leaving 16 bases not matched to a gene. Germline V gene lookup returns CDR1 SGHRS and CDR2 YFSETQ. The CDR3 has 20 amino acids.

The V call is TRBV21-1, the J call TRBJ2-7; the tabulated D call, TRBD1, remains unverified against the DNA. TRBV21-1 is a recognized pseudogene. The CDR3 spans 15 residues. In DNA form, the CDR3 reads TGTGCCAGCAGCATTACCCGGGACAGGGGGCGCGAGCAGTACTTC. This translates into CASSITRDRGREQYF.

This rearrangement joins TRBV6-2 or TRBV6-3 to TRBJ1-6; TRBD1 might be the D (6 bases). The germline CDR1 and CDR2 sequences are MNHEY and SVGEGT. Trimming stripped 6 bases from V and 7 bases from J, with 16 bases between. The CDR3 consists of 15 residues. Here the CDR3 reads CASSPYQGRNSPLHF. For the CDR3, the DNA is TGTGCCAGCAGCCCCTACCAGGGGCGAAATTCACCCCTCCACTTT.

V and J are TRBV9 and TRBJ1-4; 7 nucleotides agree with TRBD1. The germline gives CDR1 SGDLS, CDR2 YYNGEE. The V gene end was trimmed by 4 bases and the J gene end by 7 bases; junction bases not matched to a gene: 7. The CDR3 runs 14 residues. The CDR3 sequence: CASSNRGDSEKLFF. The CDR3 region has the DNA TGTGCCAGCAGCAACAGGGGAGATAGTGAAAAACTGTTTTTT.

This chain uses TRBV3-1 (or the pseudogene TRBV3-2) with TRBJ1-1; 7 bases align to TRBD1. Trimming cost V 6 bases and J 4 bases; bases outside gene matches: 5. Looked up from germline, CDR1 is LGHDT and CDR2 is YNNKEL (reference sequence). The length of the CDR3 is 13 residues. CDR3 nucleotides: TGTGCCAGCAGTCGACAGGGCCTCACTGAAGCTTTCTTT. Protein product: CASSRQGLTEAFF.

This chain uses TRBV7-2 with TRBJ2-2; D possibly corresponds to TRBD2 (7 bases). The V gene lost 2 bases and the J gene lost 3 bases, with 13 bases spanning the gap. Germline V lookup: CDR1 SGHTA, CDR2 FQGNSA. This CDR3 is 16 amino acids long. CDR3 in amino acids: CASSLYGGRDTGELFF. The CDR3 nucleotides are TGTGCCAGCAGCTTATACGGGGGGCGGGACACCGGGGAGCTGTTTTTT.

The chain is built from TRBV7-8 and TRBJ1-6; 7 bases line up with TRBD1. The CDR3 runs 15 residues. The V gene end was trimmed by 0 bases and the J gene end by 11 bases; junction bases not matched to a gene: 7. Germline V gene lookup returns CDR1 SGHVS and CDR2 FQNEAQ. This CDR3 is CASSLARQGLAPLHF. The CDR3 DNA reads TGTGCCAGCAGCTTAGCGCGACAGGGTCTAGCACCCCTCCACTTT.

The genes are TRBV4-2 and TRBJ1-2; D call uncertain. The CDR3 has 15 residues. V was pared by 0 bases and J by 2 bases, with 10 bases between. Germline-derived CDR1 and CDR2 are LGHNA and YNFKEQ. CDR3 region: CASSQDTGGNYGYTF. CDR3 sequence (DNA): TGTGCCAGCAGCCAAGATACCGGAGGGAACTATGGCTACACCTTC.

The chain uses TRBV9 and TRBJ2-2, with D perhaps matching TRBD2 (6 bases). V lost 4 bases and J 6 bases, leaving 13 bases between the germline ends. Germline-derived CDR1 and CDR2 are SGDLS and YYNGEE. The CDR3 consists of 14 residues. Here the CDR3 DNA reads TGTGCCAGCAGCCCACCCGGGAGCCCCGGGGAGCTGTTTTTT. Translation gives CASSPPGSPGELFF.

This chain links TRBV2 with TRBJ1-6; the D gene is possibly TRBD1 (5 bases). The CDR3 loop spans 13 amino acids. V lost 2 bases and J lost 16, with 15 bases in between. Germline V gene data show CDR1 as SNHLY and CDR2 as FYNNEI. The CDR3: CASSESGLGGLHF. CDR3 coding DNA: TGTGCCAGCAGTGAATCAGGGCTGGGGGGACTCCACTTT.

The rearrangement links TRBV4-3 to TRBJ1-3; a weak D match, TRBD1 (5 bases). CDR1 is LGHNA, CDR2 YSLEER, per germline. V shed 4 bases and J shed 2 bases, with 12 bases lying between them. The CDR3 is 15 residues long. The CDR3 bases are TGCGCCAGCAGCCTAGACCAGGGAACTGGAAACACCATATATTTT. It encodes CASSLDQGTGNTIYF.

This clone was seen only once. The V call is TRBV4-1, the J call TRBJ1-2; D perhaps matches TRBD1 (6 bases). Germline V CDR1 and CDR2: MGHRA, YSYEKL. This CDR3 contains 15 residues. Trimming stripped 2 bases from V and 4 bases from J, with 14 bases between. The CDR3 loop reads CASSQFDRIGYGYTF. The CDR3 coding sequence is TGCGCCAGCAGCCAATTTGACAGGATTGGCTATGGCTACACCTTC.

The chain is built from TRBV18 and TRBJ1-2; D is uncertain. Germline CDR1 is KGHSH and CDR2 is LQKENI. Trimming removed 3 bases from V and 6 bases from J, with 17 bases in between. This CDR3 has 15 amino acids. Here the CDR3 DNA reads TGTGCCAGCTCACCGGGGAGGAGCGGGCCGGATGGCTACACCTTC. This codes for CASSPGRSGPDGYTF.

V and J are TRBV7-3 and TRBJ2-1, with TRBD1 matching over 9 bases. Germline CDR1 SGHTA, CDR2 FQGTGA. V lost 3 bases to trimming and J lost 4 bases; unmatched junction nucleotides: 7. The CDR3 is 16 residues long. The CDR3 here is CASSFVGTGTYNEQFF. The CDR3 DNA is TGTGCCAGCAGCTTCGTTGGGACAGGGACATACAATGAGCAGTTCTTC.